The next 9 T cell receptor beta chains were all read from a single sample in a study of tissue T cells after allogeneic stem cell transplantation. Only in-frame clones appear in the TCRdb table, and some are missing; sequencing was by immunoSEQ multiplex PCR. Of over 45,000 clones in the sample, about 73% were seen once. The sample consisted of sorted cells pooled from one or two spleens. The receptors were sampled from a pool of C57BL/6 mice in good health.

A word on this clone: Genes here carry mouse names. Read coverage stops 1 residue before the CDR3 terminus; the germline J gene supplies the remainder. The chain is built from TRBV19 and TRBJ1-2; D gene unclear. This CDR3 is built from 11 residues. The germline V gene has CDR1 FNHDT and CDR2 SITEND (reference sequence). The V end lost 2 bases, the J end lost 2 bases, and 1 base lay between the germline ends. This CDR3 reads CASSMNSDYTF. Partial CDR3 DNA: TGTGCCAGCAGTATGAACTCCGACTACACC. Together with reference TRBV19 and TRBJ1-2, the CDR3 gives the full variable domain: GGIITQTPKFLIGQEGQKLTLKCQQNFNHDTMYWYRQDSGKGLRLIYYSITENDLQKGDLSEGYDASREKKSSFSLTVTSAQKNEMAVFLCASSMNSDYTFGSGTRLLVI.

A note on this clone: Mouse gene names and germline throughout. The CDR3 extends 1 residue past the end of the read, so its final part is completed from the germline J gene. The genes are TRBV19 and TRBJ1-4; 8 nucleotides agree with TRBD1. CDR3 length equals 14 residues. V lost 6 bases to trimming and J lost 4 bases; unmatched junction nucleotides: 5. Germline V gene lookup returns CDR1 FNHDT and CDR2 SITEND (reference sequence). CDR3 bases read: TGTGCCAGCACAGGGGGCGCGGGCAACGAAAGATTATTT. This sequence encodes CASTGGAGNERLF. The whole CDR3 region reads CASTGGAGNERLFF.

Of note for this clone: Any gene name here is a mouse gene name. With the read ending 1 residue before the CDR3 end, the germline J gene is used to fill in that end. This chain uses TRBV26 with TRBJ2-7, with 9 bases lining up with TRBD2. The V gene end was trimmed by 0 bases and the J gene end by 6 bases; junction bases not matched to a gene: 3. The CDR3 runs 14 residues. Germline V gene data show CDR1 as KGHPV and CDR2 as FQNQEV (reference sequence). The sequenced part of the CDR3 DNA is TGTGCCAGCAGTCTGTCTGGGGGGGCGCTTGAACAGTAC. This sequence encodes CASSLSGGALEQY. The full CDR3 reads CASSLSGGALEQYF.

A remark on this clone: The germline and genes are mouse ones. The read ends 1 residue early relative to the CDR3; the germline J gene fills the gap. The V gene is TRBV4, the J gene TRBJ2-3; D perhaps matches TRBD1 (6 bases). V was clipped by 5 bases and J by 2 bases, with 8 bases between them. Germline-derived CDR1 and CDR2 are LGHDT and YNNKQL (reference sequence). The CDR3 has 13 residues. This CDR3 reads CASSRDIAETLYF. CDR3 bases read: TGTGCCAGCAGCCGGGACATTGCAGAAACGCTGTAT. Together with reference TRBV4 and TRBJ2-3, the CDR3 gives the full variable domain: ETAVFQTPNYHVTQVGNEVSFNCKQTLGHDTMYWYKQDSKKLLKIMFSYNNKQLIVNETVPRRFSPQSSDKAHLNLRIKSVEPEDSAVYLCASSRDIAETLYFGSGTRLTVL.

Comment on this clone: The gene names here belong to mouse. This sample also contains other DNA sequences that code for the same CDR3. CDR3 DNA (partial): TGTGCCAGCAGCTTAGGGGATGCAGAAACGCTGTAT. It yields the protein CASSLGDAETLY. The whole CDR3 protein is CASSLGDAETLYF. The J gene is TRBJ2-3, the V gene TRBV3; the D is unclear. With the read ending 1 residue before the CDR3 end, the germline J gene is used to fill in that end. Germline V gene sequence: CDR1 SNHLY, CDR2 FYNGKV (reference sequence). Trimming pared 1 base from V and 2 bases from J, leaving 4 bases between. The CDR3 runs to 13 residues.

A remark on this clone: Gene labels here are mouse ones. Incomplete CDR3 DNA: TGTGCCACCGGACAGGGTGGGGAAAGATTATTT. Translating it yields CATGQGGERLF. The entire CDR3 reads CATGQGGERLFF. The chain joins TRBV19 to TRBJ1-4, with 8 bases that match TRBD1. The read ends 1 residue shy of where the CDR3 ends; the end is completed using the germline J gene. The CDR3 spans 12 residues. Germline CDR1 FNHDT, CDR2 SITEND (reference sequence). V was clipped by 9 bases and J by 8 bases; unmatched bases: 6.

Regarding this clone: Gene names and germline match the mouse. The read falls 1 residue short of the CDR3 end, and the missing part is taken from the germline J gene. J is TRBJ2-2 and V is TRBV19, with a possible D match to TRBD1 (6 bases). Germline V gene data show CDR1 as FNHDT and CDR2 as SITEND (reference sequence). V was cut by 4 bases and J by 1 base, with 8 bases left in between. The CDR3 runs 14 residues. CDR3 loop: CASSPGQNTGQLYF. Incomplete CDR3 DNA: TGTGCCAGCAGTCCGGGACAAAACACCGGGCAGCTCTAC. Full variable domain (outside the CDR3, taken from reference TRBV19 and TRBJ2-2): GGIITQTPKFLIGQEGQKLTLKCQQNFNHDTMYWYRQDSGKGLRLIYYSITENDLQKGDLSEGYDASREKKSSFSLTVTSAQKNEMAVFLCASSPGQNTGQLYFGEGSKLTVL.

About this clone itself: Mouse germline and gene names are used. The read finishes 1 residue shy of the CDR3 end, and the germline J gene is used to complete it. This rearrangement joins TRBV23 to TRBJ2-7; the D call of TRBD1 is as the table states it, not checked on the DNA. Germline V gene lookup returns CDR1 KGHTA and CDR2 FQNQQP. The CDR3 is 14 residues long. Incomplete CDR3 DNA: TGCTCCAGCAGTCAATCGGCAGGGGGCTATGAACAGTAC. Amino acids: CSSSQSAGGYEQY. The whole CDR3 region reads CSSSQSAGGYEQYF.

As to this clone: Here the gene names and germline are mouse. The sequenced fragment ends 1 residue before the CDR3 boundary, so the rest is inferred from the germline J gene. The chain joins TRBV13-2 to TRBJ1-1, with a possible D match to TRBD1 (6 bases). Germline CDR1 is NNHNN and CDR2 is SYGAGS (reference sequence). CDR3 size: 14 residues. V was trimmed by 0 bases and J by 5 bases, leaving 11 bases between them. The part of the CDR3 DNA that was read is TGTGCCAGCGGTGATGAGGGGGGCTGGACAGAAGTCTTC. It encodes CASGDEGGWTEVF. From start to end, the CDR3 is CASGDEGGWTEVFF.